Below are 26 T cell receptor beta chains sequenced from a single sample in a study of CD8+CD57+ T cells in acquired aplastic anemia. Only patients with CD8+CD57+ cell expansion on flow cytometry were chosen for sequencing. Profiles of TCR beta VDJ and CDR3 were generated from a genomic DNA template. TCRdb fed the reads into MiXCR, producing one record per CDR3 protein. The profile shows under 200,000 distinct CDR3 sequences, around half of them singletons. Sequencing was done on a sample of sorted CD4+, CD8+, or CD8+CD57+ T cells (not recorded which) from PBMCs. The receptor source for this set is a human donor with aplastic anemia.

The chain combines TRBV25-1 with TRBJ1-2; D unresolved. V was pared by 3 bases and J by 5 bases, with 13 bases between. Germline V gene lookup returns CDR1 MGHDK and CDR2 SYGVNS. The CDR3 runs to 14 residues. The CDR3, as DNA: TGTGCCAGCAGTGATCGGTACGGCCTGTATGGCTACACCTTC. This translates into CASSDRYGLYGYTF.

This clonotype was seen more than once but under ten times. The chain is built from TRBV10-3 and TRBJ2-3; D might be TRBD2 (7 bases). The CDR3 totals 13 residues. V was clipped by 4 bases and J by 4 bases, with 9 bases between them. Germline-derived CDR1 and CDR2 are ENHRY and SYGVKD. Here the CDR3 DNA reads TGTGCCATCAGTGGGGAGGGGGCAGATACGCAGTATTTT. Amino acid sequence: CAISGEGADTQYF.

A single count supports this clonotype. The V call is TRBV6-1, the J call TRBJ1-2, with D tentatively TRBD1 (5 bases). There are 12 residues in the CDR3. With 8 bases removed from V and 4 bases from J, the gap between germline ends came to 11 bases. The germline gives CDR1 MNHNS, CDR2 SASEGT. CDR3 protein: CASGTSGYGYTF. In nucleotides, the CDR3 is TGTGCCAGCGGGACCTCCGGCTATGGCTACACCTTC.

This clonotype appeared a single time. The chain employs TRBV19 and TRBJ2-7; 10 bases align to TRBD1. Per germline, CDR1 LNHDA and CDR2 SQIVND (reference sequence). V shed 4 bases and J 4 bases; nucleotides not matched to a gene: 7. This CDR3 comprises 15 residues. CDR3 loop: CASSSTGQGRYEQYF. Written as DNA, the CDR3 is TGTGCCAGTAGTAGTACGGGACAGGGGAGGTACGAGCAGTACTTC. The full variable domain, completed using reference TRBV19 and TRBJ2-7, is DGGITQSPKYLFRKEGQNVTLSCEQNLNHDAMYWYRQDPGQGLRLIYYSQIVNDFQKGDIAEGYSVSREKKESFPLTVTSAQKNPTAFYLCASSSTGQGRYEQYFGPGTRLTVT.

The J gene is TRBJ2-5, the V gene TRBV19; the D is unclear. The V gene lost 11 bases and the J gene lost 7 bases, with 11 bases spanning the gap. CDR3 size: 10 residues. CDR1 LNHDA and CDR2 SQIVND come from the germline V gene (reference sequence). The CDR3 DNA reads TGTGCCTCCTTCAGGTCGACCCAGTACTTC. Protein sequence: CASFRSTQYF.

This sequence joins TRBV5-1 and TRBJ2-7; tentatively, D is TRBD1 or TRBD2 (6 bases each). Trimming stripped 0 bases from V and 5 bases from J, with 12 bases between. In germline, CDR1 is SGHRS, CDR2 YFSETQ. The CDR3 length is 14 residues. The CDR3 DNA is TGCGCCAGCAGCTTGGTGGGGGGCAAGGACGAGCAGTACTTC. Translation gives CASSLVGGKDEQYF.

The rearrangement uses TRBV20-1 and TRBJ1-5; 7 positions agree with TRBD1. The junction had 12 bases not matched to a gene; V was cut back by 0 bases and J by 4 bases. The CDR3 runs 17 residues. Germline loops: CDR1 DFQATT, CDR2 SNEGSKA (reference sequence). The CDR3 loop is CSARDSTGARGNQPQHF. The CDR3 DNA is TGCAGTGCTAGAGATTCTACAGGGGCTCGAGGGAATCAGCCCCAGCATTTT.

The chain couples TRBV24-1 to TRBJ1-1; D perhaps matches TRBD1 (5 bases). V lost 3 bases and J 3 bases, leaving 19 bases between the germline ends. The CDR3 is 17 residues long. Germline lookup yields CDR1 KGHDR and CDR2 SFDVKD. The CDR3 loop reads CATSDERGRVRDTEAFF. CDR3 DNA sequence: TGTGCCACCAGTGATGAAAGGGGACGAGTACGGGACACTGAAGCTTTCTTT.

Points on this clonotype: A junction boundary mismatches the germline segment, possibly from a read error. J is TRBJ2-3 and V is TRBV2; D is possibly TRBD1 (5 bases). CDR3 length: 12 amino acids. Germline lookup yields CDR1 SNHLY and CDR2 FYNNEI. This CDR3 reads CATSEAGDTQYF. CDR3 nucleotides: TGTGCCACCAGTGAAGCAGGGGATACGCAGTATTTT.

Points on this clonotype: Lacking the conserved final phenylalanine or tryptophan, this CDR3 likely reflects a read error. The V call is TRBV28, the J call TRBJ2-5, with TRBD1 identical over 10 bases. CDR1 and CDR2 (germline): MDHEN, SYDVKM. The CDR3 is 13 residues long. J gave up 5 bases and V 6 bases, and 3 bases lay outside the gene matches. DNA of the CDR3: TGTGCCAGCAGGGGACAGGGGTGGGAGACCCAGTACTCC. Amino acid sequence: CASRGQGWETQYS.

This clonotype was counted many times. The rearrangement uses TRBV9 and TRBJ1-5; D is ambiguous. V lost 0 bases to trimming and J lost 3 bases, with 4 bases between them. In germline, CDR1 is SGDLS, CDR2 YYNGEE. The CDR3 contains 13 residues. The CDR3: CASSVADNQPQHF. CDR3 nucleotide sequence: TGTGCCAGCAGCGTAGCCGACAATCAGCCCCAGCATTTT.

As regards this clonotype: A much larger clone lies a single base off, so this may be a read error. This chain joins TRBV12-5 and TRBJ2-1, with D possibly being TRBD2 (6 bases). Trimming pared 2 bases from V and 15 bases from J, leaving 11 bases between. CDR3 size: 11 residues. Per the germline V gene, CDR1 is LGHNT and CDR2 is FRNRAP. As DNA, the CDR3 is TGTGCTAGTGGTTTGAAGGTGGGGGGGTTCTTC. This encodes CASGLKVGGFF.

The rearrangement uses TRBV24-1 and TRBJ1-2; TRBD1 is a possible D gene (5 bases). Germline CDR1 KGHDR, CDR2 SFDVKD. The CDR3 extends over 12 amino acids. With 7 bases removed from V and 1 base from J, the gap between germline ends came to 6 bases. CDR3 amino acids: CATRGDNYGYTF. DNA for the CDR3: TGTGCCACCAGAGGGGATAACTATGGCTACACCTTC.

The chain joins TRBV10-2 to TRBJ2-5, with 12 positions matching TRBD2. This CDR3 contains 13 residues. Germline V lookup: CDR1 WSHSY, CDR2 SAAADI. J was trimmed by 7 bases and V by 6 bases; bases with no gene match: 3. The CDR3 DNA reads TGCGCCAGCAGGCTAGCGGGAGGGGGGACCCAGTACTTC. It codes for CASRLAGGGTQYF.

This clonotype has a count of ten or more. The V call is TRBV6-2 or TRBV6-3, the J call TRBJ2-5; D is perhaps TRBD1 or TRBD2 (5 bases each). The CDR3 consists of 15 residues. V was trimmed by 4 bases and J by 2 bases, leaving 14 bases between them. Germline lookup yields CDR1 MNHEY and CDR2 SVGEGT. CDR3: CASSSRSGQQETQYF. DNA for the CDR3: TGTGCCAGCAGTTCAAGAAGCGGACAACAAGAGACCCAGTACTTC.

This clonotype was counted a few times. The V call is TRBV3-1, the J call TRBJ2-3, with D perhaps given as TRBD1 or TRBD2 (5 bases each). The CDR3 sequence is 15 residues long. Trimming took off 4 bases at V and 2 bases at J, with 13 bases between the two ends. Germline values: CDR1 LGHDT, CDR2 YNNKEL (reference sequence). The CDR3 DNA sequence: TGTGCCAGCAGCCGGACGGGGCAGGACACAGATACGCAGTATTTT. Protein: CASSRTGQDTDTQYF.

This clonotype was found a few times. The chain recombines TRBV18 with TRBJ2-6; no reliable D call. The germline V and J ends were trimmed by 1 base and 2 bases, with 12 bases remaining between them. The CDR3 has 17 amino acids. Looked up from germline, CDR1 is KGHSH and CDR2 is LQKENI. CDR3 coding DNA: TGTGCCAGCTCACCACGGGCAGTTACCACTGGGGCCAACGTCCTGACTTTC. As protein: CASSPRAVTTGANVLTF. Complete variable domain (other parts from reference TRBV18 and TRBJ2-6): NAGVMQNPRHLVRRRGQEARLRCSPMKGHSHVYWYRQLPEEGLKFMVYLQKENIIDESGMPKERFSAEFPKEGPSILRIQQVVRGDSAAYFCASSPRAVTTGANVLTFGAGSRLTVL.

CDR3 amino acids: CASGLGELFF. CDR3 coding DNA: TGTGCCAGCGGCCTCGGGGAGCTGTTTTTT. V gene TRBV7-4 combines with J gene TRBJ2-2; D gene unclear. Between the trimmed V and J ends, which lost 8 bases and 7 bases, there was a span of 5 bases. The CDR3 spans 10 residues. In germline, CDR1 is SGHVT, CDR2 SQSDAQ.

V usage is TRBV2 and J usage is TRBJ1-6; TRBD1 matches 8 bases. The CDR3 totals 15 residues. The V segment lost 6 bases and the J segment 9 bases; nucleotides outside the gene matches: 10. CDR1 SNHLY and CDR2 FYNNEI come from the germline V gene. The CDR3 region is CASRADTGGVSPLHF. The CDR3 DNA reads as TGTGCCAGCAGAGCCGACACAGGGGGTGTTTCACCCCTCCACTTT.

Ten or more counts support this clonotype. The gene calls are TRBV5-4 and TRBJ2-3, with 9 bases identical to TRBD1. The CDR3 length is 14 residues. Germline lookup yields CDR1 SGHNT and CDR2 YYREEE (reference sequence). Trimming at V came to 5 bases and at J to 3 bases, leaving 4 bases not matched to a gene. This CDR3 is CASRPDRGTDTQYF. CDR3 DNA: TGTGCCAGCAGGCCGGACAGGGGTACAGATACGCAGTATTTT.

This clonotype was counted many times. The chain couples TRBV12-3 or TRBV12-4 to TRBJ1-1, with unresolved D. V lost 6 bases to trimming and J lost 1 base, with 12 bases between them. This CDR3 has 14 amino acids. In DNA, the CDR3 is TGTGCCAGCAGCCCGACCGGCGAGAACACTGAAGCTTTCTTT. This translates into CASSPTGENTEAFF.

This clonotype showed up many times. The rearrangement links TRBV5-1 to TRBJ2-1; TRBD1 matches at 7 bases. The CDR3 covers 16 residues. V was clipped by 0 bases and J by 8 bases; unmatched bases: 11. Germline V lookup: CDR1 SGHRS, CDR2 YFSETQ. This chain's CDR3 is CASSLGPGTVRDEQFF. The CDR3 DNA reads TGCGCCAGCAGCTTGGGACCCGGGACAGTTCGCGATGAGCAGTTCTTC.

As regards this clonotype: It may be a read error: a sequence one base away is much more abundant. The V call is TRBV6-1, the J call TRBJ1-3, with D unclear. Germline lookup yields CDR1 MNHNS and CDR2 SASEGT. CDR3 length: 13 amino acids. CDR3 loop: CASSQPTGNAIYF. The DNA of the CDR3 is TGTGCCAGCAGTCAACCTACGGGAAACGCCATATATTTT.

This clonotype showed up just a few times. This chain uses TRBV24-1 with TRBJ2-1; possible D gene TRBD1, 6 bases. Per the germline V gene, CDR1 is KGHDR and CDR2 is SFDVKD. CDR3 length: 12 residues. Trimming took off 3 bases at V and 13 bases at J, with 12 bases between the two ends. CDR3 DNA: TGTGCCACCAGTGATCACGGACAGCTACAGTTCTTC. It translates to CATSDHGQLQFF.

In this sample, this clonotype turned up once. This chain connects TRBV15 to TRBJ1-1, with 9 bases aligning to TRBD1. There are 16 residues in the CDR3. The J segment lost 5 bases and the V segment lost 1 base, leaving 8 bases of the junction unmatched. CDR1 is LNHNV and CDR2 is YYDKDF in the germline V gene (reference sequence). The CDR3 loop reads CATSRASGTGKTEAFF. CDR3 sequence (DNA): TGTGCCACCAGCAGAGCTTCCGGGACAGGGAAGACTGAAGCTTTCTTT. Combining the CDR3 with reference TRBV15 and TRBJ1-1 gives the whole variable domain DAMVIQNPRYQVTQFGKPVTLSCSQTLNHNVMYWYQQKSSQAPKLLFHYYDKDFNNEADTPDNFQSRRPNTSFCFLDIRSPGLGDTAMYLCATSRASGTGKTEAFFGQGTRLTVV.

This clonotype was detected ten times or more. The chain is built from TRBV7-2 and TRBJ2-3; D not resolved. V lost 3 bases to trimming and J lost 0 bases, with 7 bases between them. In germline, CDR1 is SGHTA, CDR2 FQGNSA. The CDR3 sequence is 14 residues long. The CDR3 DNA follows: TGTGCCAGCAGCTTGGGGTATAGCACAGATACGCAGTATTTT. Its translation is CASSLGYSTDTQYF.